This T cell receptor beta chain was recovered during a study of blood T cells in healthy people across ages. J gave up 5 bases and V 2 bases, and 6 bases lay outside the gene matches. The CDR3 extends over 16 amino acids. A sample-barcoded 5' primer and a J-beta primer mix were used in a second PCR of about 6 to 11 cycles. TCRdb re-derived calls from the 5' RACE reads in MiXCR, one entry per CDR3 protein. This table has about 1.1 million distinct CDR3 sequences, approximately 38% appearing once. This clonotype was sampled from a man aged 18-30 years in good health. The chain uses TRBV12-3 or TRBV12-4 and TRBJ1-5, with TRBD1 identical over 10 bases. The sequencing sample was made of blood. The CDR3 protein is CASSLWGQGRDQPQHF. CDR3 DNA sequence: TGTGCCAGCAGTTTATGGGGACAGGGGCGGGATCAGCCCCAGCATTTT.